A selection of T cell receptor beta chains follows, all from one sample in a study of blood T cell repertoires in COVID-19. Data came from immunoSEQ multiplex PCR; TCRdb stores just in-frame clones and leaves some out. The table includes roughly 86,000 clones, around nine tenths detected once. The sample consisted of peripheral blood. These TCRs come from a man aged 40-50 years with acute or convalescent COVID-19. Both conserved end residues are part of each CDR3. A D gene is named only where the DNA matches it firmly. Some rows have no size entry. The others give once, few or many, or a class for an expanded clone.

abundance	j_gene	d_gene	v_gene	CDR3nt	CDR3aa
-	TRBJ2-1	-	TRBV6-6	TGTGCCAGCAGTTTCCATACTAGGAGGGGTAGCAATGAGCAGTTCTTC	CASSFHTRRGSNEQFF
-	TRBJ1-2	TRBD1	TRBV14	TGTGCCAGCAGCCGGGACAGGGTGGGTGGCTACACCTTC	CASSRDRVGGYTF
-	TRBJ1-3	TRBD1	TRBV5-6	TGTGCCAGCAGCTCGACAGGGGAGAATAAGGGCATATATTTT	CASSSTGENKGIYF
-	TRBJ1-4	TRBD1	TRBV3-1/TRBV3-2	TGTGCCAGCAGCCCTGACAGGGGGGAGAGTGAAAAACTGTTTTTT	CASSPDRGESEKLFF
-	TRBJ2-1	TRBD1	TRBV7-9	TGTGCCAGCAGCTTAGCTGGACAGGGGGTGGTCGATGAGCAGTTCTTC	CASSLAGQGVVDEQFF
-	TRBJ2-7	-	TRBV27	TGTGCCAGCAGTCCCACGGTTTGGGCAGTCAACGAGCAGTACTTC	CASSPTVWAVNEQYF
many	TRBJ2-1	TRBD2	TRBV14	TGTGCCAGCAGCCAAGGGTATAGCGGGGGGATTTACTACAATGAGCAGTTCTTC	CASSQGYSGGIYYNEQFF
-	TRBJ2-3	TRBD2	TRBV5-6	TGTGCCAGCAGCATTAGCGGGGGGGCGCTTCCAGATACGCAGTATTTT	CASSISGGALPDTQYF
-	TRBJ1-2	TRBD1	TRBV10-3	TGTGCCATCAGTGAACGACAGGGGACTGAGTCAAACTATGGCTACACCTTC	CAISERQGTESNYGYTF
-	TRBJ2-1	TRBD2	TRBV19	TGTGCCAGTAGAACTAGCGGAGGGGGCTACAATGAGCAGTTCTTC	CASRTSGGGYNEQFF
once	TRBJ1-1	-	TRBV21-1	TGTGCCAGTCAGACCTACAGGGGTACGGCAAACACTGAAGCTTTCTTT	CASQTYRGTANTEAFF
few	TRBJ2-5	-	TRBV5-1	TGCGCCAGCAGCTTGGCCGGGAGACGAGAGACCCAGTACTTC	CASSLAGRRETQYF
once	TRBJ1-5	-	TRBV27	TGTGCCAGCAGTTTAACAGGGTATGAGGCCCAGCATTTT	CASSLTGYEAQHF
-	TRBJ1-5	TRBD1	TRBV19	TGTGCCAGTACCCTGGGACAGTACAATCAGCCCCAGCATTTT	CASTLGQYNQPQHF
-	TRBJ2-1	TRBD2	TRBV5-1	TGCGCCAGCAGCCCCTACGGGACTAGCACATGGGAGCAGTTCTTC	CASSPYGTSTWEQFF
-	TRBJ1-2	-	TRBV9	TGTGCCAGCAGCCCACGGAGGAACTATGGCTACACCTTC	CASSPRRNYGYTF